The present T cell receptor beta chain was sequenced within a study of blood T cell repertoires in COVID-19. For the study at large: The analysed material was cDNA or gDNA that came from T cells, B-cell-depleted T cells, or PBMCs.

Adults between roughly 18 and 95 years of age took part from some 25 US areas. All exposed participants met a person with COVID-19 within 2 weeks before entering the study. This table comes from immunoSEQ multiplex PCR, and its TCRdb copy is limited to in-frame clones, with some not included. The table lists under 300,000 clones, roughly 85% of them singletons. V lost 6 bases, J lost 5 bases, and 22 bases lay in between. CDR3 length equals 16 residues. Germline CDR1 SGHDN, CDR2 FVKESK. The chain uses TRBV14 and TRBJ1-1; D is undetermined. The clonotype comes from a woman aged 45-59 years who had been exposed to COVID-19. The sequenced material came from PBMCs or T cells enriched from blood (not recorded which). The CDR3 region is CASSPVKLRGETEAFF. The CDR3 DNA reads as TGTGCCAGCAGTCCCGTTAAGTTAAGAGGAGAAACTGAAGCTTTCTTT.